Sequencing of this T cell receptor (beta chain) was carried out in a study of cytomegalovirus exposure and HLA in healthy donors. Concerning this clone itself: The same CDR3 also results from other DNA sequences found in this sample.

From germline, CDR1 is MDHEN and CDR2 SYDVKM. V lost 1 base, J lost 1 base, and 9 bases lay in between. CDR3 size: 15 residues. A multiplex PCR was run with 60 Vbeta primers and 13 Jbeta primers. Generated by immunoSEQ multiplex PCR, the TCRdb table keeps only in-frame clones and is missing some. There are about 110,000 clones in the sample; 73% occur only once, and 4% to 5% lies in the top ten. Sequencing input: PBMCs. The receptor comes from a middle-aged woman in good health and CMV-seronegative. The chain has TRBV28 and TRBJ2-3, with D possibly being TRBD1 (6 bases). This CDR3 reads CASSLLAGGTDTQYF. CDR3 bases: TGTGCCAGCAGTTTATTGGCAGGGGGCACAGATACGCAGTATTTT.